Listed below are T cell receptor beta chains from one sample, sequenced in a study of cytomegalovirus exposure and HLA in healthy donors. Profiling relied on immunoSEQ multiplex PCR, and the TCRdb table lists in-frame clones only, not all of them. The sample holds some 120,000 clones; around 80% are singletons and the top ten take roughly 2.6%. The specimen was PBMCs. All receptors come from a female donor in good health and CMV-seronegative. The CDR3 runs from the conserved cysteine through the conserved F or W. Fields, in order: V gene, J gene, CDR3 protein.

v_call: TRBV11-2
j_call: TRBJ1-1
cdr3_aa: CASSLKGATEAFF

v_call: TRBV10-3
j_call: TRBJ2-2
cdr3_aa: CAISDRVGRGTNTGELFF

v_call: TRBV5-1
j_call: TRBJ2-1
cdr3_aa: CASSWGQTNEQFF

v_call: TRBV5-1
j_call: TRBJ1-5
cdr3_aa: CASSDGDRGRTDSNQPQHF

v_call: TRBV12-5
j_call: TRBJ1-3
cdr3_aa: CASGPGQGAGGNTIYF

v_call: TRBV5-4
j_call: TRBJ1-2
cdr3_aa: CASSWGQLDYGYTF

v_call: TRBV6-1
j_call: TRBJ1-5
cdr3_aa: CASSEGGYQPQHF

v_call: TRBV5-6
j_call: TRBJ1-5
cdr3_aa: CASSSAIKTGISNQPQHF

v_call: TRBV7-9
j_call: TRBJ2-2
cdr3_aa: CASSDTSGVSNTGELFF

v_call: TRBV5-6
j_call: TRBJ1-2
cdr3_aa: CASSLITGGNYGYTF

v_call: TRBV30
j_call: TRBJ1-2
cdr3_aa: CAWRLTGSYGYTF

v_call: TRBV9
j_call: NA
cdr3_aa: CASSAAWDSSYEQYF

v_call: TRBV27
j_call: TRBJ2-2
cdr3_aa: CASSSLSGLVVRELFF

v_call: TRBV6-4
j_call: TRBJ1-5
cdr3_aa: CASNLSPGGFNQPQHF

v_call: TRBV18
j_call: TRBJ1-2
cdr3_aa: CASSEVHKSYTF

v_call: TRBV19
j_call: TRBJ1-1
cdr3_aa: CASSNRQLGHTEAFF

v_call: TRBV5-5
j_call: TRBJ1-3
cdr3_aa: CASLRGDRSGNTIYF

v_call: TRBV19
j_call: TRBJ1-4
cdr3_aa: CASSDDWDWGNEKLFF

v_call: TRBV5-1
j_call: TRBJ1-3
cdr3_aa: CASSPGGLSDTIYF

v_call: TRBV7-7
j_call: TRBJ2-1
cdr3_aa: CASSPGLAGAYNEQFF

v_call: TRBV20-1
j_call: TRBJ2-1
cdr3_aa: CSATTGHEQFF

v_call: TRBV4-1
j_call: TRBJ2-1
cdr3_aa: CASSQPTGDNEQFF

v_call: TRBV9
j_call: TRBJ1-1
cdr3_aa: CASSDPGHPNTEAFF

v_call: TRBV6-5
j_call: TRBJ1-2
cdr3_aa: CASSPGTGGRYTF

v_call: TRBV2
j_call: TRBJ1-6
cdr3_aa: CASTERENSPLHF

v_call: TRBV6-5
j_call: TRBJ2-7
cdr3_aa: CASSPGQGAREQYF

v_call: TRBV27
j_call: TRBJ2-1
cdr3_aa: CASRKNRVGGNEQFF

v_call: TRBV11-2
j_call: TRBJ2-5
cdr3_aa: CASSVVAGIQETQYF

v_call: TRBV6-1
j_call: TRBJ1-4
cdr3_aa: CASSEVWSFPTGEKLFF

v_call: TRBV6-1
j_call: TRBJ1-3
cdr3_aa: CASSGTGGGNTIYF

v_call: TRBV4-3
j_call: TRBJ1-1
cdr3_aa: CASSHRGGSEAFF

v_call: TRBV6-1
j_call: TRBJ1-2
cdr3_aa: CASSKRTGAAYGYTF

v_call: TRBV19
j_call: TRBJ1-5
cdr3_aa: CASTPTDRAGQPQHF